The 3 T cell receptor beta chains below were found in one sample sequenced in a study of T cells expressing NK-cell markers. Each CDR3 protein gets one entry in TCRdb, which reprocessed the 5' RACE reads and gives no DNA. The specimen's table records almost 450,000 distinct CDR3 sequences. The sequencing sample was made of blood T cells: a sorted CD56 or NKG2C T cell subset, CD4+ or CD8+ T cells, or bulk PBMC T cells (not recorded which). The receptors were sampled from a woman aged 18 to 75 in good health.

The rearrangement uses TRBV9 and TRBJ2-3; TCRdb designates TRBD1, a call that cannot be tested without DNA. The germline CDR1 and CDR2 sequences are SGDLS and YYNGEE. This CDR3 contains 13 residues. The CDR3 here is CASNGGTTDTQYF.

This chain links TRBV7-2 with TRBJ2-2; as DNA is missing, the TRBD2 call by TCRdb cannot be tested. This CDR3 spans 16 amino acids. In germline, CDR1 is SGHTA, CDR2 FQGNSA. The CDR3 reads CASSYQRVANTGELFF.

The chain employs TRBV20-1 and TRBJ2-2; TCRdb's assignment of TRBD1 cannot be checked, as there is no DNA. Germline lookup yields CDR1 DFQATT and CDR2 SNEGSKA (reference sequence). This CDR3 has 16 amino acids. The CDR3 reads CSARGGTGGLTGELFF.